The T cell receptor (beta chain) under discussion was sequenced for a study of blood T cell repertoires in COVID-19. Per the germline V gene, CDR1 is WSHSY and CDR2 is SAAADI. The ends lost 0 bases at V and 1 base at J; junction bases unmatched: 1. The CDR3 runs 15 residues. As handled by the study authors: Reference gene primers were amplified, and this amplification served to estimate nucleated cell counts. The table came from immunoSEQ multiplex PCR; TCRdb's copy has only in-frame clones and leaves some out. V, J and clone size are taken as reported in that table, and D and trimming were inferred from the DNA itself. The top ten clones hold around 16% of a sample with fewer than 300,000 clones, 80% to 90% of them seen once. Those enrolled, adults aged 18 to 89 years, came from 20 to 25 US areas. Recovered status applied to Cohort 3 donors who had two consecutive negative PCRs. It also applied to those with clearance or with symptom resolution.

The chain employs TRBV10-2 and TRBJ2-7; the match to TRBD2 covers 9 bases. Sequencing input: PBMCs or T cells enriched from blood (not recorded which). This clonotype was obtained from a man between 18 and 35 years old who had recovered from COVID-19. CDR3 nucleotide sequence: TGCGCCAGCAGTGAGTCGAGCGGGAGGTCCTACGAGCAGTACTTC. Its protein is CASSESSGRSYEQYF.